The clone carrying this TCR beta chain was counted only a few times. This sample was taken from a study of control samples from healthy donors and cancer patients. Repertoires were generated with immunoSEQ multiplex PCR, while TCRdb's copy carries only in-frame clones and drops some. The sample holds about 160,000 clones, approximately 96% seen once. Looked up from germline, CDR1 is LGHDT and CDR2 is YNNKEL (reference sequence). This CDR3 spans 15 amino acids. Trimming took 4 bases from V and 4 from J, leaving 14 bases between them. This clonotype was obtained from a middle-aged woman in good health. The specimen sequenced was blood. The chain joins TRBV3-1 (or the pseudogene TRBV3-2) to TRBJ1-5, with D tentatively TRBD1 (6 bases). The CDR3 here is CASSPGTGNNQPQHF. CDR3 coding DNA: TGTGCCAGCAGCCCCGGCACAGGGAATAATCAGCCCCAGCATTTT.